This T cell receptor (beta chain) comes out of a study of cytomegalovirus exposure and HLA in healthy donors. The primer mix had 60 Vbeta and 13 Jbeta primers. Only in-frame clones appear in the TCRdb table, and some are missing; sequencing was by immunoSEQ multiplex PCR. Of tens of thousands of clones in the sample, 67% were seen once. Notes on the study in general: Cytomegalovirus association was assigned to more than 150 TCR beta chains. CMV serostatus stood as the only immune exposure information on hand. TCR beta chain V- and J-gene trimming was linked, in a later analysis, to a missense variant in DCLRE1C. By HLA locus, TCR association rates varied in a later analysis, with DRB1 showing the most and HLA-C the fewest.

Between the trimmed V and J ends, which lost 1 base and 1 base, there was a span of 10 bases. Per the germline V gene, CDR1 is SGHTA and CDR2 is FQGNSA. CDR3 length: 15 amino acids. About this clone: As yet, its antigen is unknown.

Sequencing was carried out using PBMCs. This TCR derives from a man aged 25-45 years in good health and CMV-seronegative. This chain links TRBV7-2 with TRBJ1-1; a weak D match, TRBD1 (5 bases). The CDR3 loop is CASSLVAGPNTEAFF. The CDR3 DNA sequence: TGTGCCAGCAGCTTAGTGGCGGGGCCGAACACTGAAGCTTTCTTT.